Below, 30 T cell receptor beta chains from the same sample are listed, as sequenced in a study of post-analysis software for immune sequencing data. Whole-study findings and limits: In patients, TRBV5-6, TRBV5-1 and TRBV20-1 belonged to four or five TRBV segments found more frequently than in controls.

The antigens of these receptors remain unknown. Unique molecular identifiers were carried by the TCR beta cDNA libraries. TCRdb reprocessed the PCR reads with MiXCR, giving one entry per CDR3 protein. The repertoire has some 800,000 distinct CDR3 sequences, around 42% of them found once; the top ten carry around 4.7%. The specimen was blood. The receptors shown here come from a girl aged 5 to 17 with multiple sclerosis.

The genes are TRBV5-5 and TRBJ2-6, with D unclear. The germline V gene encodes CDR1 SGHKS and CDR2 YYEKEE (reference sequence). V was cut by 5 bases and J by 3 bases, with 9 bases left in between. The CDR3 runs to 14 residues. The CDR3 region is CASSPKFGANVLTF. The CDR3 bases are TGTGCCAGCAGTCCCAAATTTGGGGCCAACGTCCTGACTTTC.

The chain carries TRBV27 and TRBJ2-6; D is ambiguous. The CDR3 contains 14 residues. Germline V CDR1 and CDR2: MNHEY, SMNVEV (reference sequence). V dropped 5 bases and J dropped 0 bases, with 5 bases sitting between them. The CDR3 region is CASSALSGANVLTF. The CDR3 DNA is TGTGCCAGCAGTGCCCTCTCTGGGGCCAACGTCCTGACTTTC.

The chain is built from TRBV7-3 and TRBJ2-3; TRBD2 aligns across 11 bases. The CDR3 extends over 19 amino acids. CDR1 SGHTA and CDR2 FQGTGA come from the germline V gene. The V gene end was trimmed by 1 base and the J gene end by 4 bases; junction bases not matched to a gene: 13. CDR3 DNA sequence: TGTGCCAGCAGCTTAAGGACTAGCGGGCCAAAAGAGGTCGCAGATACGCAGTATTTT. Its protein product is CASSLRTSGPKEVADTQYF.

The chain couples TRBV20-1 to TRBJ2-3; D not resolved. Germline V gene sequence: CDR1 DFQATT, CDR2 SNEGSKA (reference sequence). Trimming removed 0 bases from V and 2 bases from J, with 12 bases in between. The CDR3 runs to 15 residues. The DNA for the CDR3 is TGCAGTGCTAGAGATCAAGTTTCCTCCACAGATACGCAGTATTTT. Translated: CSARDQVSSTDTQYF.

CDR3 coding DNA: TGTGCCAGCAGTTACTATACCGGGACAGGGGTCATTGGTGAGCAGTTCTTC. The encoded protein is CASSYYTGTGVIGEQFF. J is TRBJ2-1 and V is TRBV6-5, with 10 bases aligning to TRBD1. Germline V gives CDR1 MNHEY, CDR2 SVGAGI. The trim removed 1 base at V and 9 bases at J, leaving 12 bases unmatched. This CDR3 has 17 amino acids.

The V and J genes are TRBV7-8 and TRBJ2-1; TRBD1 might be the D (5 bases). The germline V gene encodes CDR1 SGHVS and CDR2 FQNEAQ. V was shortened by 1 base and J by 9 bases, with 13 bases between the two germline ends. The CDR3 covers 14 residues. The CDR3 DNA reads TGTGCCAGCAGCTTAGGGGGCCCTTGCCCTGAGCAGTTCTTC. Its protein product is CASSLGGPCPEQFF. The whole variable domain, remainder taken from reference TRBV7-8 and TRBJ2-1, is GAGVSQSPRYKVAKRGQDVALRCDPISGHVSLFWYQQALGQGPEFLTYFQNEAQLDKSGLPSDRFFAERPEGSVSTLKIQRTQQEDSAVYLCASSLGGPCPEQFFGPGTRLTVL.

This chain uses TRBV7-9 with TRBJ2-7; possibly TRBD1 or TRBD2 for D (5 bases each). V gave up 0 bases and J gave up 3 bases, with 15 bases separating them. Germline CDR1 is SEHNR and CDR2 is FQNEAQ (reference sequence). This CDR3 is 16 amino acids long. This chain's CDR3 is CASSLAGIHGGYEQYF. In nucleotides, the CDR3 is TGTGCCAGCAGCTTAGCGGGGATTCATGGGGGCTACGAGCAGTACTTC.

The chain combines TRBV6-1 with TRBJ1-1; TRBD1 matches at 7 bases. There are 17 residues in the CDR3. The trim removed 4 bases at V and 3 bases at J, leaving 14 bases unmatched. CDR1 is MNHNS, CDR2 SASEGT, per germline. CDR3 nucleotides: TGTGCCAGCAGTGCCGAAGTGGGGACAGCGACTGACACTGAAGCTTTCTTT. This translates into CASSAEVGTATDTEAFF.

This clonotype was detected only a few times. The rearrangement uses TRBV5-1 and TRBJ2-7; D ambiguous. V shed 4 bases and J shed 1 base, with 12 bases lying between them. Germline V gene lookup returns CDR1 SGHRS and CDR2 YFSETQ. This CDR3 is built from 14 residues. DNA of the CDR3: TGCGCCAGCAGCACTATCGGACCATCCTACGAGCAGTACTTC. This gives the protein CASSTIGPSYEQYF.

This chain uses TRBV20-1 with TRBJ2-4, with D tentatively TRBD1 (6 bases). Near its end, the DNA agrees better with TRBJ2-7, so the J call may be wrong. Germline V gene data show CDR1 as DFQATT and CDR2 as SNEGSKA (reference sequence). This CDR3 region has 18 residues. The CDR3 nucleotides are TGCAGTGCTAGAGATTACGGATCGGACAGCTCTCTTAACTACGAGCAGTACTTC. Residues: CSARDYGSDSSLNYEQYF.

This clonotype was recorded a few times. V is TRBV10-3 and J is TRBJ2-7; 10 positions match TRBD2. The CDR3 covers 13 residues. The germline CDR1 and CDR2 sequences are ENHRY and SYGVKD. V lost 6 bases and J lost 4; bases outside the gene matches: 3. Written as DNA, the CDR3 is TGTGCCATCAGCCTAGCGGGAGATTACGAGCAGTACTTC. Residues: CAISLAGDYEQYF.

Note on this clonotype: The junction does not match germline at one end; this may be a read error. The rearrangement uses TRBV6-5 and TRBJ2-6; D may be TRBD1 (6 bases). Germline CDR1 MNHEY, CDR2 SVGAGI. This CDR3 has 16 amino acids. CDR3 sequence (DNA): TGTGCCAGCAGTTACTCGGCCGGGTCAGGGGCCAACGTCCGGACTTTC. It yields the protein CASSYSAGSGANVRTF.

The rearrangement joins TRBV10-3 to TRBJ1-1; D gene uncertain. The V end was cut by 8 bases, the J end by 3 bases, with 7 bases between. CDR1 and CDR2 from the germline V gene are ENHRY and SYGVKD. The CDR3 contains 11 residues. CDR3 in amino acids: CAIGRDTEAFF. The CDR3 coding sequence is TGTGCCATCGGGAGGGACACTGAAGCTTTCTTT.

The CDR3 reads CAISESLGLAGVGEQYF. The CDR3 DNA reads as TGTGCCATCAGTGAGTCCCTCGGACTAGCGGGAGTAGGAGAGCAGTACTTC. The chain is built from TRBV10-3 and TRBJ2-1; 13 positions agree with TRBD2. The DNA end is more similar to TRBJ2-7, so the J call may be wrong. CDR1 ENHRY and CDR2 SYGVKD come from the germline V gene. The CDR3 covers 17 residues.

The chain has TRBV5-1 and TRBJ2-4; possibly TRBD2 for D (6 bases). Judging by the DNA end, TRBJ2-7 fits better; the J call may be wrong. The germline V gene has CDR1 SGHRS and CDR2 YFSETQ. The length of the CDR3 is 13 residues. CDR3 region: CASSTGSGYEQYF. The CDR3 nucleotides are TGCGCCAGCAGTACCGGGAGCGGGTACGAGCAGTACTTC.

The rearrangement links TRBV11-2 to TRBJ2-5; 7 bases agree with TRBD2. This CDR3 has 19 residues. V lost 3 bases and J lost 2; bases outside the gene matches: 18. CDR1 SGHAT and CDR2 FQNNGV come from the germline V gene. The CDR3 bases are TGTGCCAGCAGCTTTAGGTTGGCTAGCGGAGAAGATACTCAAGAGACCCAGTACTTC. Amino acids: CASSFRLASGEDTQETQYF.

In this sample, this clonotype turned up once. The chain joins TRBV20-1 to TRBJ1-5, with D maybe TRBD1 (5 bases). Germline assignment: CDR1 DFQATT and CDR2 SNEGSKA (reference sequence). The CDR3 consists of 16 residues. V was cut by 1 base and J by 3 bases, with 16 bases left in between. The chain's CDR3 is CSARGGGAGPNQPQHF. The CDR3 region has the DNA TGCAGTGCTAGAGGGGGGGGAGCAGGGCCCAATCAGCCCCAGCATTTT.

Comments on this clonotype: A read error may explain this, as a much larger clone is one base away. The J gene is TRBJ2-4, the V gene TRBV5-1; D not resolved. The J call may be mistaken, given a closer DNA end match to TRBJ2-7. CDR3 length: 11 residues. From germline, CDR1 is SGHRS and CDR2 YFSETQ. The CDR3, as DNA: TGCGCCAGCAGTGAAGCCGTCGAGCAGTACTTC. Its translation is CASSEAVEQYF.

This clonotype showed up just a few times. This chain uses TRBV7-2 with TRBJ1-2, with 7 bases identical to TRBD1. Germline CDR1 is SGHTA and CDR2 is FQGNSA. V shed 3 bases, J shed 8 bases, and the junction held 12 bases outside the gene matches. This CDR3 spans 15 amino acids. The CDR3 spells CASSLGDSLKSGYTF. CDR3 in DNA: TGTGCCAGCAGCTTGGGGGACAGTCTAAAGTCCGGCTACACCTTC.

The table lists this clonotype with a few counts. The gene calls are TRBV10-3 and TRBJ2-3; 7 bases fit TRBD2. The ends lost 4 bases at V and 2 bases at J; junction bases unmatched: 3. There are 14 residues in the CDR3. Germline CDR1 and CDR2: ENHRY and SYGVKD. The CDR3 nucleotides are TGTGCCATCAGTGCGGGACTAAACACAGATACGCAGTATTTT. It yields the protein CAISAGLNTDTQYF.

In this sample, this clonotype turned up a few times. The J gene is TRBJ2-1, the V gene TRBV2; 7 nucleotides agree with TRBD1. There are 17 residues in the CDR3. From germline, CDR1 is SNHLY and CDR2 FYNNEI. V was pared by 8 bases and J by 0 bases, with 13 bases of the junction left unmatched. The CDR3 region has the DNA TGTGCCAGCGGGACCGACAGGGACCCCCTCTCCTACAATGAGCAGTTCTTC. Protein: CASGTDRDPLSYNEQFF. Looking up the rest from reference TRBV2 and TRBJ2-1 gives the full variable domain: EPEVTQTPSHQVTQMGQEVILRCVPISNHLYFYWYRQILGQKVEFLVSFYNNEISEKSEIFDDQFSVERPDGSNFTLKIRSTKLEDSAMYFCASGTDRDPLSYNEQFFGPGTRLTVL.

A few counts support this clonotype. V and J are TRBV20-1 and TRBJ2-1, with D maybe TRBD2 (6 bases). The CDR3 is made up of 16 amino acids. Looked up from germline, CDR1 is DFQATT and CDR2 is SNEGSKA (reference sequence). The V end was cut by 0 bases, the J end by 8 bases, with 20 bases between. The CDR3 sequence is CSARDIRLGLADEQFF. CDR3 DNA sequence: TGCAGTGCTAGAGATATTAGACTAGGGTTGGCCGATGAGCAGTTCTTC.

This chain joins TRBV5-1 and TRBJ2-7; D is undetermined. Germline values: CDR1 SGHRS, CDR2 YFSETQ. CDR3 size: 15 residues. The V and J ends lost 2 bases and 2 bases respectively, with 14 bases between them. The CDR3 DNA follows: TGCGCCAGCAGCTTCGGTGGGCCCACTGCCTACGAGCAGTACTTC. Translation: CASSFGGPTAYEQYF.

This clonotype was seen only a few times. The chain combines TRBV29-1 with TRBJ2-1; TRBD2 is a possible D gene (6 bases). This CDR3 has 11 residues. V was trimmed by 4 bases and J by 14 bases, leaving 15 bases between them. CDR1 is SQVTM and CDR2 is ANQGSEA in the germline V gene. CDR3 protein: CSVVLRGGKFF. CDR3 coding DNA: TGCAGCGTTGTCCTCCGTGGGGGGAAGTTCTTC.

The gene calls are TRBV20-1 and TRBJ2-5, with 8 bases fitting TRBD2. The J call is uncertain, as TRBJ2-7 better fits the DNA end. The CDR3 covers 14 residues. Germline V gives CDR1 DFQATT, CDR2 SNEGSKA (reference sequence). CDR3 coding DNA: TGCAGTACTCAAAAACGGGAGGGCCTGTTCGAGCAGTACTTC. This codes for CSTQKREGLFEQYF.

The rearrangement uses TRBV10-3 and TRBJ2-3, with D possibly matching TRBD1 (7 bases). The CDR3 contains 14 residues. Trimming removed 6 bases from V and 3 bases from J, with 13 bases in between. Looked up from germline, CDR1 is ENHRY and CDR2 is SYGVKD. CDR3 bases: TGTGCCATCAGCCAGACAGGGAGGACAGATACGCAGTATTTT. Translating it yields CAISQTGRTDTQYF.

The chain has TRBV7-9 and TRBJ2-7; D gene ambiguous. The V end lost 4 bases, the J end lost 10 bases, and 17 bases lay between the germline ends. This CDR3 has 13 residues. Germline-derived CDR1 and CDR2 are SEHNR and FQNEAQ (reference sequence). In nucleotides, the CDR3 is TGTGCCAGCAGCTCCCCCCGAGGTCCGGCCCAGTACTTC. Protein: CASSSPRGPAQYF.

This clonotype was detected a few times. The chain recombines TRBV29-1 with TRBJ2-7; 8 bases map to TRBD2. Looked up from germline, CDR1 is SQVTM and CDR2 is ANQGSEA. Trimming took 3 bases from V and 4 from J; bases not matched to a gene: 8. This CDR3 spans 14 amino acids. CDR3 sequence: CSVDFGTSAYEQYF. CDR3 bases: TGCAGCGTTGATTTTGGGACTAGTGCTTACGAGCAGTACTTC.

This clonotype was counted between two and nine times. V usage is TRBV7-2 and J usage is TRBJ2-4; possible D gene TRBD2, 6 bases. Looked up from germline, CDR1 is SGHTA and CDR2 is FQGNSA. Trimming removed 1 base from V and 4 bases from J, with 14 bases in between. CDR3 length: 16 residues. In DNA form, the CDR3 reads TGTGCCAGCAGCTTAGAGTTGTATGCGGGGAAAAACATTCAGTACTTC. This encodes CASSLELYAGKNIQYF.

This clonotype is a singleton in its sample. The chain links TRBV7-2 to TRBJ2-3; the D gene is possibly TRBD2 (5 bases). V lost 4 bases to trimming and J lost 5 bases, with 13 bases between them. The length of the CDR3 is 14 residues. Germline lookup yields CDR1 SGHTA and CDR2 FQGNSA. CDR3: CASSSLDRGDTQYF. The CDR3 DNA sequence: TGTGCCAGCAGCTCTTTAGACCGGGGAGATACGCAGTATTTT.